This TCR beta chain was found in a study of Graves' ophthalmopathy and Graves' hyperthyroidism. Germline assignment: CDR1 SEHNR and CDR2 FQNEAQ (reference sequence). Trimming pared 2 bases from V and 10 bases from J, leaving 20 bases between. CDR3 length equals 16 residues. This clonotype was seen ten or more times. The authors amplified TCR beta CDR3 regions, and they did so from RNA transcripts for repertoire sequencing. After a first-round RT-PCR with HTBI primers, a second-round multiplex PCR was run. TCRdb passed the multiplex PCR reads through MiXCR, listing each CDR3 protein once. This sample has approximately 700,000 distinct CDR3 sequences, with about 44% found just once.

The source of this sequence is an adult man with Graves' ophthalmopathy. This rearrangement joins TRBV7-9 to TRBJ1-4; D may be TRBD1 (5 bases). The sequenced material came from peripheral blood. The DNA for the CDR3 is TGTGCCAGCAGCTTATTAGCAGGGCAGGATACAGGAAAACTGTTTTTT. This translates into CASSLLAGQDTGKLFF.